This T cell receptor (beta chain) was sequenced in a study of blood T cell repertoires in COVID-19. At the level of the study: Samples of COVID-19 (acute and convalescent) were obtained from the United States, Italy and Spain.

While infection was still active, Seattle patients were enrolled and then followed longitudinally. In the original processing: How many nucleated cells were present was estimated from reference gene primer amplification. TCRdb's table, derived via immunoSEQ multiplex PCR, lists solely in-frame clones and lacks some. The V and J calls and clone size were taken over from that table, and D and trimming were inferred from the DNA. The data show about 530,000 clones, roughly 89% seen once. The material sequenced was peripheral blood. The clonotype was recovered from a woman aged 45 to 65 with COVID-19, enrolled during active disease.

The CDR3, as DNA: TGCGCCAGCAGCTTGGCCAACAGGGACCCAAACTACGAGCAGTACTTC. Translation: CASSLANRDPNYEQYF. This chain links TRBV5-1 with TRBJ2-7, with TRBD1 as a possible D gene (6 bases). The CDR3 spans 16 residues. The ends were cut back, 0 bases at V and 3 bases at J, with 16 bases in the middle. The V gene's germline CDR1 is SGHRS and CDR2 YFSETQ. Filled out from reference TRBV5-1 and TRBJ2-7, the complete variable domain reads KAGVTQTPRYLIKTRGQQVTLSCSPISGHRSVSWYQQTPGQGLQFLFEYFSETQRNKGNFPGRFSGRQFSNSRSEMNVSTLELGDSALYLCASSLANRDPNYEQYFGPGTRLTVT.